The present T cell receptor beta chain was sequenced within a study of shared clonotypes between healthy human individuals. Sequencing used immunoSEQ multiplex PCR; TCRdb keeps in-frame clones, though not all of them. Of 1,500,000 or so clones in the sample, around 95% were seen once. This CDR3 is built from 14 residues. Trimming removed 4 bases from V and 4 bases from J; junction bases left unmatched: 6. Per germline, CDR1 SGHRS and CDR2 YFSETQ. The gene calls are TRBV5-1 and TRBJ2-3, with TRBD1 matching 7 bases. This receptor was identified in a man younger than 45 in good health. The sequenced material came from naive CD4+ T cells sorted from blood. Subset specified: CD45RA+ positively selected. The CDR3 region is CASSRDRAADTQYF. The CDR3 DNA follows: TGCGCCAGCAGCCGCGACAGGGCAGCAGATACGCAGTATTTT. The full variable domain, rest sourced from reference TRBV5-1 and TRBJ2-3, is KAGVTQTPRYLIKTRGQQVTLSCSPISGHRSVSWYQQTPGQGLQFLFEYFSETQRNKGNFPGRFSGRQFSNSRSEMNVSTLELGDSALYLCASSRDRAADTQYFGPGTRLTVL.